This T cell receptor beta chain was captured in a study of identical twins listed by TCRdb under 2016. Context from the whole study: TCR alpha and beta repertoires from monozygotic twins, unrelated adults of various ages and cord blood were deep-sequenced to test whether fetal clonotypes persist. To rule out contamination, the twin experiments were replicated at different times with different library preparation protocols.

Study-level results and caveats: Conclusions relied on cross-sectional statistical analysis, since the same donors could not be followed over many years. Out-of-frame TCR alpha sequences shared between twins showed an excess of low generation-probability sequences compared with coincidental sharing between unrelated individuals. Abundant cord blood beta clonotypes had fewer insertions, young adult naive repertoires showed a similar but weaker trend, and memory repertoires showed no such trend. Recombination models systematically underestimated out-of-frame TCR alpha sharing in monozygotic twins but agreed with sharing between unrelated individuals. A weaker excess of twin sharing was found in beta out-of-frame sequences because the signal-to-noise ratio was lowered by fewer shared sequences. Zero-insertion analyses could be partly confounded by invariant T cells such as MAIT and iNKT, although diverse VJ usage argued against such confounding for most clonotypes.

Only healthy Caucasian donors were included. Three pairs of female monozygotic twins, all aged roughly 18 to 29 years, were included in the twin cohort. Positive isolation kits from Invitrogen were used to isolate CD4+ and CD8+ T cell populations. CDR1 and CDR2 are drawn from the germline V gene (reference sequence): SGHNT, YYREEE. V is shortened by 7 bases, J by 8 bases, and the region joining them spans 18 bases. Measured from the cysteine to the phenylalanine, the CDR3 is 13 residues long. Only the CDR3 portion is preserved as DNA: 39 bases, with reading frame beginning at the first base. This clonotype was seen a single time. No antigen is known for it. It has no much larger one-base neighbor in the sample; base qualities were not kept. A single read counts as weak evidence. Library creation used 5' RACE. This sample was sequenced with an Illumina HiSeq 2000. A universal primer binding site was introduced by template switching, and a unique molecular identifier was present in the final cDNA, enabling accurate counting of TCR cDNA molecules. Specific primers in the conserved constant-segment region were used to synthesize first-strand cDNA for TCR alpha and beta chains. Each cDNA library was double barcoded, with a SMART-Mk sample barcode plus Illumina barcodes, to control for contamination. TruSeq adapter sequences along with Illumina sample barcodes were introduced in two successive PCR steps. The Illumina HiSeq platform was used with custom primers to sequence TCR alpha and beta cDNA libraries. The source study handled its data this way. Raw reads were processed with MiGEC to extract unique molecular identifiers, and MiXCR was used to determine CDR3 positions. Recombination models were inferred per individual with the repgenHMM and IGoR tools using an EM algorithm. Shared clonotype analysis was performed with the tcR package in R, normalizing sharing by the product of cloneset sizes. To study raw recombination without the effects of thymic and clonal selection, out-of-frame nonproductive sequences were analyzed. The public sequencing data were trimmed at Q25 with fastp and processed into clonotypes with MiXCR by TCRdb, which kept only in-frame beta chains. Rows with a matching CDR3 protein are joined into one entry that keeps the most common DNA and genes. TCRdb, not the authors, supplied the V and J calls. This sample comprises some 270,000 distinct CDR3 sequences, roughly 8% of them detected only once. The ten largest clonotypes hold less than 4% of the sample.

The same sample was also studied in work on yellow fever vaccine responses in identical twins. As the second study states: According to the authors, the vaccine-induced T cell response in identical twins seemed to be partly convergent and partly specific to each individual. Focusing on identical twins, the study followed the T cell clones that responded to the vaccine, and did so with precision.

Input material: CD8+ T cells sorted from blood. This clonotype was obtained from a young woman in good health. This chain is built from TRBV5-4 and TRBJ1-2; TRBD1 is perhaps the D gene, given 6 matching bases. The CDR3 protein sequence reads: CASPGTSASGYTF. The sequenced DNA is TGTGCCAGCCCGGGGACAAGCGCGAGCGGCTACACCTTC.